This note documents a single TCR beta chain sequence. Profiled with immunoSEQ multiplex PCR; TCRdb holds only in-frame clones, not every one. The table lists 2,500,000 or so clones, 90% to 95% of them singletons. The source of the sample is a study of shared clonotypes between healthy human individuals. The specimen was naive CD4+ T cells sorted from blood. Subset meaning: CD45RA+ positively selected. The clonotype was recovered from a man younger than 35 in good health.

CDR3: CASTRGQGGQPQHF. DNA of the CDR3: TGTGCCAGCACCAGGGGACAGGGCGGTCAGCCCCAGCATTTT. The chain is built from TRBV6-5 and TRBJ1-5, with 9 bases aligning to TRBD1. Germline assignment: CDR1 MNHEY and CDR2 SVGAGI. V lost 7 bases and J lost 6; bases outside the gene matches: 7. CDR3 size: 14 residues.